The entry that follows covers one T cell receptor (beta chain) sequence. What it binds is unknown. This record belongs to a study of T cells expressing NK-cell markers. Study overall: CD3+CD56+NKG2C+, CD3+CD56+NKG2C- and CD3+CD56-NKG2C+ T cells, once sorted, supplied the TCR beta repertoires. HCMV seropositivity characterized seven of the eight sequenced donors, and seronegativity one.

The CDR3 length is 15 residues. Germline V lookup: CDR1 SGHRS, CDR2 YFSETQ. It was by 5'RACE template switching with UMIs that TCR beta cDNA was made. TCRdb processed the 5' RACE reads again and assigns one entry to each CDR3 protein, with no DNA. The table for this sample gives about 550,000 distinct CDR3 sequences. Study-wide points: The study found these clonotypes also leading the CD3+CD56-NKG2C+ fraction in a few donors.

The specimen sequenced was blood T cells: a sorted CD56 or NKG2C T cell subset, CD4+ or CD8+ T cells, or bulk PBMC T cells (not recorded which). The genes are TRBV5-1 and TRBJ2-3; lacking DNA, the TRBD1 call made by TCRdb goes unchecked. The TCR comes from a man aged 18 to 30 in good health. The CDR3 protein is CASSLQGFSTDTQYF.